Listed here is a single TCR beta chain. Assay used: immunoSEQ multiplex PCR; TCRdb lists only in-frame clones, some missing. Among under 2,500,000 clones listed, about 94% were seen once. The CDR3 totals 14 residues. Germline V CDR1 and CDR2: KGHSH, LQKENI. Trimming shortened V by 0 bases and J by 5 bases, and 10 bases separated the two germline ends. This entry is derived from a study of shared clonotypes between healthy human individuals. The sample comprised naive CD4+ T cells sorted from blood. Described subset: CD45RA+ positively selected. The TCR originated in a man in his late teens or twenties in good health. This chain uses TRBV18 with TRBJ1-2, with D possibly matching TRBD1 (6 bases). CDR3 amino acids: CASSPPEGEYGYTF. The CDR3 region has the DNA TGTGCCAGCTCACCACCGGAGGGGGAATATGGCTACACCTTC.